Below, 29 T cell receptor beta chains from the same sample are listed, as sequenced in a study of regulatory T cells in long-lasting Graves disease. Time point defined: newly diagnosed GD, antithyroid drugs for less than 3 months. Following extraction of RNA from PBMCs, that RNA was used to make the TCR library. TCR beta libraries were built with iRepertoire HTBI primers and Arm-PCR of CDR3 regions. In TCRdb, the multiplex PCR reads were re-called with MiXCR into one record per CDR3 protein. The table records more than 450,000 distinct CDR3 sequences, around 13% of them present only once. This sample was shared with a second study, whose subject was T cells in Graves' hyperthyroidism and ophthalmopathy.

This material consisted of peripheral blood mononuclear cells (PBMCs), taken at new diagnosis, from a patient treated with antithyroid drugs. These receptors originate from a woman aged 30 to 39 with Graves disease.

The chain combines TRBV25-1 with TRBJ1-4; D is uncertain. Deletions cut 4 bases from V and 0 bases from J, with 6 bases between. The germline gives CDR1 MGHDK, CDR2 SYGVNS. This CDR3 spans 14 amino acids. In DNA, the CDR3 is TGTGCCAGCAGTGCAAGAGCAACTAATGAAAAACTGTTTTTT. Translated: CASSARATNEKLFF.

The chain has TRBV15 and TRBJ2-3; 9 bases agree with TRBD2. Trimming removed 0 bases from V and 6 bases from J; junction bases left unmatched: 10. The germline V gene encodes CDR1 LNHNV and CDR2 YYDKDF (reference sequence). This CDR3 contains 17 residues. Here the CDR3 DNA reads TGTGCCACCAGCAGAGATCGCGGGAGGGCCGGGACGGATACGCAGTATTTT. It is translated as CATSRDRGRAGTDTQYF. Using reference TRBV15 and TRBJ2-3 for the parts outside the CDR3, the full variable domain is DAMVIQNPRYQVTQFGKPVTLSCSQTLNHNVMYWYQQKSSQAPKLLFHYYDKDFNNEADTPDNFQSRRPNTSFCFLDIRSPGLGDTAMYLCATSRDRGRAGTDTQYFGPGTRLTVL.

The CDR3 protein is CASSSGETSYEQYF. CDR3 nucleotide sequence: TGTGCCAGCAGCTCAGGGGAAACGAGCTACGAGCAGTACTTC. This chain uses TRBV13 with TRBJ2-7; tentative D call: TRBD1 (6 bases). In germline, CDR1 is PRHDT, CDR2 FYEKMQ (reference sequence). The V end was cut by 4 bases, the J end by 3 bases, with 13 bases between. The CDR3 is made up of 14 amino acids.

The gene calls are TRBV19 and TRBJ2-3; 16 bases map to TRBD2. From germline, CDR1 is LNHDA and CDR2 SQIVND (reference sequence). This CDR3 is built from 20 residues. The junction had 12 bases not matched to a gene; V was cut back by 4 bases and J by 2 bases. The CDR3 DNA reads TGTGCCAGTAGTACTGGGACTAGCGGGAGGGCCTGGTTTTCCACAGATACGCAGTATTTT. Translation: CASSTGTSGRAWFSTDTQYF.

This clonotype was observed many times. This sequence joins TRBV7-2 and TRBJ1-1; 8 bases fit TRBD1. V lost 5 bases to trimming and J lost 5 bases; unmatched junction nucleotides: 10. Germline V gene data show CDR1 as SGHTA and CDR2 as FQGNSA. The CDR3 extends over 15 amino acids. CDR3 loop: CASSAGDRGYTEAFF. CDR3 in DNA: TGTGCCAGCAGCGCCGGAGACAGGGGATATACTGAAGCTTTCTTT.

Many counts were recorded for this clonotype. This chain uses TRBV6-5 with TRBJ2-7; TRBD1 agrees at 8 bases. The ends lost 0 bases at V and 4 bases at J; junction bases unmatched: 5. Germline CDR1 reads MNHEY; CDR2 reads SVGAGI. CDR3 length: 15 residues. The CDR3 DNA reads as TGTGCCAGCAGTTACTCGCGACAGGGGTTGTACGAGCAGTACTTC. This gives the protein CASSYSRQGLYEQYF.

At least ten counts were recorded for this clonotype. The chain combines TRBV9 with TRBJ2-7; D uncertain. The CDR3 is made up of 16 amino acids. Germline V gene lookup returns CDR1 SGDLS and CDR2 YYNGEE. Trimming took 3 bases from V and 7 from J, leaving 23 bases between them. The CDR3 DNA reads as TGTGCCAGCAGCGCGGCGGTCTCTGGTAGTGTCTATGAGCAGTACTTC. As protein: CASSAAVSGSVYEQYF.

This clonotype was counted a few times. A far larger clone lies a single base away; this is likely a read error. The chain joins TRBV12-3 or TRBV12-4 to TRBJ2-5, with a possible D match to TRBD1 (6 bases). The DNA end is a closer match to TRBJ2-1, so the J assignment may be wrong. This CDR3 has 19 residues. CDR3 coding DNA: TGTGCCAGCAGTTCGTCCGGGACACCACGTTCGCGCTCCTACATTGAGCAGTTCTTC. Translating gives CASSSSGTPRSRSYIEQFF.

This rearrangement joins TRBV6-1 to TRBJ2-7; D is unresolved. Germline V gene sequence: CDR1 MNHNS, CDR2 SASEGT. The CDR3 is made up of 12 amino acids. V was trimmed by 4 bases and J by 2 bases, leaving 6 bases between them. CDR3 residues: CASSAEAYEQYF. The CDR3 DNA reads as TGTGCCAGCAGTGCTGAGGCCTACGAGCAGTACTTC.

This sequence joins TRBV13 and TRBJ1-1; 11 nucleotides agree with TRBD1. This CDR3 region has 15 residues. Trimming removed 4 bases from V and 5 bases from J; junction bases left unmatched: 6. In germline, CDR1 is PRHDT, CDR2 FYEKMQ (reference sequence). The CDR3 sequence: CASSSRDRGGTEAFF. CDR3 coding DNA: TGTGCCAGCAGCTCTCGGGACAGGGGGGGTACTGAAGCTTTCTTT.

The genes are TRBV18 and TRBJ2-5; TRBD1 is a possible D gene (5 bases). V lost 1 base and J 4 bases, leaving 13 bases between the germline ends. The germline CDR1 and CDR2 sequences are KGHSH and LQKENI. The CDR3 length is 15 residues. The CDR3: CASSPLVRVGETQYF. The CDR3 nucleotides read TGTGCCAGCTCACCACTCGTCAGGGTAGGAGAGACCCAGTACTTC.

This clonotype has a handful of counts. This chain joins TRBV5-6 and TRBJ1-4; D is possibly TRBD1 (6 bases). The germline CDR1 and CDR2 sequences are SGHDT and YYEEEE. Trimming stripped 3 bases from V and 5 bases from J, with 14 bases between. This CDR3 is 15 amino acids long. DNA of the CDR3: TGTGCCAGCAGCTATTGGACAGCTCCAAATGAAAAACTGTTTTTT. Translation gives CASSYWTAPNEKLFF.

This clonotype was recorded many times. The genes are TRBV6-5 and TRBJ1-2; 8 bases match TRBD1. V was clipped by 2 bases and J by 2 bases; unmatched bases: 1. CDR1 and CDR2 (germline): MNHEY, SVGAGI. The CDR3 loop spans 14 amino acids. CDR3 sequence: CASSYDRGNYGYTF. As DNA, the CDR3 is TGTGCCAGCAGTTACGACAGGGGAAACTATGGCTACACCTTC.

This clonotype was counted ten times or more. CDR3 in amino acids: CASSLGATQETQYF. The CDR3 DNA sequence: TGTGCCAGCAGCCTGGGGGCAACCCAAGAGACCCAGTACTTC. This chain connects TRBV7-6 to TRBJ2-5; possibly TRBD1 for D (6 bases). Trimming left V 5 bases short and J 1 base short, with 11 bases between. The CDR3 loop spans 14 amino acids. Germline values: CDR1 SGHVS, CDR2 FNYEAQ.

This clonotype has at least ten counts. The V and J genes are TRBV2 and TRBJ2-1; D possibly matches TRBD1 or TRBD2 (5 bases each). Germline loops: CDR1 SNHLY, CDR2 FYNNEI. The CDR3 runs to 14 residues. The germline V and J ends were trimmed by 10 bases and 5 bases, with 18 bases remaining between them. CDR3 in DNA: TGTGCCATCCCACGGGACGGAGCGAACAATGAGCAGTTCTTC. Translating gives CAIPRDGANNEQFF.

V and J are TRBV20-1 and TRBJ1-1; weak D call: TRBD1 (5 bases). The CDR3 is made up of 14 amino acids. V lost 2 bases to trimming and J lost 1 base, with 11 bases between them. Germline CDR1 is DFQATT and CDR2 is SNEGSKA (reference sequence). The CDR3 loop is CSARNRFRNTEAFF. The CDR3 DNA reads TGCAGTGCTAGAAACAGGTTCAGGAACACTGAAGCTTTCTTT.

This clonotype was counted between two and nine times. This sequence joins TRBV18 and TRBJ2-3; D may be TRBD2 (7 bases). There are 15 residues in the CDR3. Germline V CDR1 and CDR2: KGHSH, LQKENI. V was cut by 5 bases and J by 4 bases, with 16 bases left in between. The CDR3: CASSAPGGSADTQYF. The CDR3 coding sequence is TGTGCCAGCTCAGCCCCGGGGGGCTCTGCAGATACGCAGTATTTT.

This clonotype was counted at least ten times. The rearrangement joins TRBV19 to TRBJ2-7; TRBD1 agrees at 11 bases. Germline V gene lookup returns CDR1 LNHDA and CDR2 SQIVND (reference sequence). This CDR3 comprises 12 residues. Germline trimming cut 9 bases from V and 3 bases from J; bases unmatched to any gene: 1. The CDR3, as DNA: TGTGCCAGCGGGACAGGGGGCTACGAGCAGTACTTC. It encodes CASGTGGYEQYF.

CDR3 residues: CSANPRIQGTEAFF. DNA of the CDR3: TGCAGTGCCAACCCTCGAATACAGGGTACTGAAGCTTTCTTT. The chain recombines TRBV20-1 with TRBJ1-1; the D gene is possibly TRBD1 (6 bases). The CDR3 covers 14 residues. Germline assignment: CDR1 DFQATT and CDR2 SNEGSKA (reference sequence). Trimming stripped 6 bases from V and 5 bases from J, with 19 bases between.

Many counts were recorded for this clonotype. The chain joins TRBV11-3 to TRBJ2-1; 11 nucleotides agree with TRBD2. The germline V gene encodes CDR1 SGHNT and CDR2 YENEEA. The ends lost 1 base at V and 12 bases at J; junction bases unmatched: 8. This CDR3 comprises 15 residues. This CDR3 reads CASSLGRSGRGSQFF. CDR3 coding DNA: TGTGCCAGCAGCTTAGGGCGTAGCGGGAGGGGGTCGCAGTTCTTC.

This clonotype was found a few times. J is TRBJ2-7 and V is TRBV20-1, with 7 bases aligning to TRBD2. The CDR3 is made up of 18 amino acids. Unmatched junction bases numbered 26, after V lost 3 bases and J lost 9 bases. The V gene's germline CDR1 is DFQATT and CDR2 SNEGSKA (reference sequence). The DNA for the CDR3 is TGCAGTGCTAGGGGGTTGTGGGCCCGGGGACTACGAACTGGGGTGCAGTACTTC. Its protein product is CSARGLWARGLRTGVQYF.

J is TRBJ1-1 and V is TRBV18, with 7 bases aligning to TRBD1. The CDR3 totals 16 residues. Germline CDR1 is KGHSH and CDR2 is LQKENI. V was clipped by 3 bases and J by 1 base; unmatched bases: 8. The CDR3 loop reads CASSPPSGTANTEAFF. CDR3 DNA sequence: TGTGCCAGCTCACCCCCATCCGGGACAGCGAACACTGAAGCTTTCTTT.

The chain uses TRBV14 and TRBJ2-1, with 7 bases identical to TRBD2. Per the germline V gene, CDR1 is SGHDN and CDR2 is FVKESK. This CDR3 spans 15 amino acids. With V trimmed by 4 bases and J by 9 bases, 12 bases remained unmatched. In DNA, the CDR3 is TGTGCCAGCAGCCCTAGGAAGGGAGGGCGCGGTGAGCAGTTCTTC. It translates to CASSPRKGGRGEQFF. Using reference TRBV14 and TRBJ2-1 for the parts outside the CDR3, the full variable domain is EAGVTQFPSHSVIEKGQTVTLRCDPISGHDNLYWYRRVMGKEIKFLLHFVKESKQDESGMPNNRFLAERTGGTYSTLKVQPAELEDSGVYFCASSPRKGGRGEQFFGPGTRLTVL.

This chain connects TRBV12-3 or TRBV12-4 to TRBJ1-2; TRBD1 might be the D (5 bases). V lost 7 bases and J lost 8, with 14 bases in between. The CDR3 sequence is 12 residues long. The CDR3 here is CASTLGRGGYTF. The CDR3 coding sequence is TGTGCCAGCACCTTAGGGAGGGGCGGCTACACCTTC.

The sample holds a few counts of this clonotype. V and J are TRBV20-1 and TRBJ1-5, with 7 bases fitting TRBD1. Germline V gene lookup returns CDR1 DFQATT and CDR2 SNEGSKA (reference sequence). CDR3 length: 15 amino acids. V trimming: 4 bases; J trimming: 5 bases; junction bases outside the gene matches: 11. The CDR3 DNA reads TGCAGTGCTAAACAAAGACAGGGTTGGGATCAGCCCCAGCATTTT. Translating gives CSAKQRQGWDQPQHF.

This clonotype was seen ten or more times. The CDR3 DNA follows: TGTGCCAGCACCCCACGACTAGCGGGAACACGACCGAAAGAGACCCAGTACTTC. The encoded protein is CASTPRLAGTRPKETQYF. The rearrangement joins TRBV11-3 to TRBJ2-5; 11 bases match TRBD2. J gave up 3 bases and V 7 bases, and 16 bases lay outside the gene matches. Per the germline V gene, CDR1 is SGHNT and CDR2 is YENEEA. The CDR3 has 18 amino acids.

This clonotype was counted at least ten times. The chain links TRBV6-1 to TRBJ1-1, with TRBD1 matching 7 bases. Trimming removed 5 bases from V and 0 bases from J; junction bases left unmatched: 9. Germline-derived CDR1 and CDR2 are MNHNS and SASEGT. The CDR3 consists of 16 residues. The CDR3 DNA follows: TGTGCCAGCAGTCCAACAGGGGCTCCGATGAACACTGAAGCTTTCTTT. Translated, it gives CASSPTGAPMNTEAFF.

This clonotype was recorded many times. The chain joins TRBV28 to TRBJ2-1; 8 positions agree with TRBD2. CDR3 length: 15 amino acids. J was trimmed by 8 bases and V by 5 bases; bases with no gene match: 11. Germline lookup yields CDR1 MDHEN and CDR2 SYDVKM. The CDR3 here is CASSPWTSRRDEQFF. CDR3 bases: TGTGCCAGCAGTCCCTGGACTAGCCGGAGGGATGAGCAGTTCTTC. The full variable domain, its missing parts supplied by reference TRBV28 and TRBJ2-1, is DVKVTQSSRYLVKRTGEKVFLECVQDMDHENMFWYRQDPGLGLRLIYFSYDVKMKEKGDIPEGYSVSREKKERFSLILESASTNQTSMYLCASSPWTSRRDEQFFGPGTRLTVL.

This clonotype was recorded at least ten times. The CDR3 DNA is TGTGCCAGCAGCTTATCAGGACTGGGATACTACGAGCAGTACTTC. Protein: CASSLSGLGYYEQYF. V and J are TRBV7-9 and TRBJ2-7, with D perhaps matching TRBD2 (5 bases). V lost 2 bases to trimming and J lost 3 bases, with 14 bases between them. This CDR3 region has 15 residues. Germline V gene lookup returns CDR1 SEHNR and CDR2 FQNEAQ (reference sequence).